A selection of T cell receptor beta chains follows, all from one sample in a study of Ad26.COV2.S vaccination and SARS-CoV-2 variants. This table comes from immunoSEQ multiplex PCR, and its TCRdb copy is limited to in-frame clones, with some not included. The table has under 250,000 clones, roughly 89% seen once. The sample here was peripheral blood, taken in a trial of Ad26.COV2.S vaccine versus placebo. All receptors derive from a person aged 18 to 65 who received the Ad26.COV2.S COVID-19 vaccine or a placebo. Both conserved end residues are part of each CDR3. Fields, in order: V gene, clone size, J gene, D gene, CDR3 protein, CDR3 DNA. The D gene is left open where the match is weak. Where a row states a size, it is once, few, many or the class of an expanded clone; other rows omit it.

TRBV5-1	-	TRBJ1-2	-	CASRETENYGYTF	TGCGCCAGCAGGGAGACAGAGAACTATGGCTACACCTTC
TRBV30	few	TRBJ1-2	-	CAWTTSDNYGYTF	TGTGCCTGGACTACCAGCGACAACTATGGCTACACCTTC
TRBV6-5	-	TRBJ2-5	TRBD2	CASKERGVKETQYF	TGTGCCAGCAAGGAGCGGGGGGTGAAAGAGACCCAGTACTTC
TRBV10-2	-	TRBJ1-1	-	CASSAGRNTEAFF	TGCGCCAGCAGTGCGGGACGGAACACTGAAGCTTTCTTT
TRBV18	-	TRBJ2-7	-	CASSPYGSYEQYF	TGTGCCAGCTCACCGTACGGTTCGTACGAGCAGTACTTC
TRBV18	-	TRBJ1-3	-	CASSPSPENTIYF	TGTGCCAGCTCACCAAGCCCCGAAAACACCATATATTTT
TRBV4-3	-	TRBJ2-3	TRBD2	CASSWGLAGVSTITDTQYF	TGCGCCAGCAGCTGGGGACTAGCGGGAGTTTCGACTATCACAGATACGCAGTATTTT
TRBV7-2	once	TRBJ2-5	TRBD1	CASSIQTGLQETQYF	TGTGCCAGCAGCATACAGACAGGGCTCCAAGAGACCCAGTACTTC
TRBV6-5	-	TRBJ1-5	-	CASSRDINQPQHF	TGTGCCAGCAGTAGGGACATTAATCAGCCCCAGCATTTT
TRBV7-8	-	TRBJ2-7	TRBD1	CASSTSGTATYEQYF	TGTGCCAGCAGTACTTCCGGGACAGCAACTTACGAGCAGTACTTC
TRBV5-1	-	TRBJ2-7	TRBD2	CASSPAGTSGGVTYEQYF	TGCGCCAGCAGCCCAGCTGGGACTAGCGGGGGGGTAACCTACGAGCAGTACTTC
TRBV7-8	few	TRBJ1-3	-	CASSFFGSGNTIYF	TGTGCCAGCAGCTTTTTTGGCTCTGGAAACACCATATATTTT
TRBV18	-	TRBJ1-2	TRBD1	CASSPWTGATLNDGYTF	TGTGCCAGCTCACCTTGGACAGGTGCGACCCTTAACGATGGCTACACCTTC
TRBV5-6	-	TRBJ1-6	-	CASSPGWNTNSPLHF	TGTGCCAGCAGCCCTGGGTGGAACACGAATTCACCCCTCCACTTT
TRBV27	-	TRBJ1-2	-	CASRQIKYLSGYTF	TGTGCCAGCAGGCAGATTAAGTACCTATCTGGCTACACCTTC
TRBV10-3	few	TRBJ2-5	TRBD2	CAISGGGGSETQYF	TGTGCCATCAGTGGTGGGGGGGGTTCAGAGACCCAGTACTTC
TRBV3-1/TRBV3-2	-	TRBJ1-6	-	CASSQGGEGSPLHF	TGTGCCAGCAGCCAAGGGGGGGAAGGTTCACCCCTCCACTTT
TRBV27	-	TRBJ1-5	-	CASGEGNQPQHF	TGTGCCAGCGGGGAGGGCAATCAGCCCCAGCATTTT
TRBV5-5	-	TRBJ1-1	TRBD1	CASSYGQGSTEAFF	TGTGCCAGCAGCTACGGACAGGGGAGCACTGAAGCTTTCTTT
TRBV30	few	TRBJ2-1	-	CAWSVGNHNEQFF	TGTGCCTGGAGTGTCGGGAACCACAATGAGCAGTTCTTC
TRBV27	-	TRBJ2-1	-	CASSLSLSQTRYNEQFF	TGTGCCAGCAGTTTATCTCTTTCCCAGACTAGGTACAATGAGCAGTTCTTC
TRBV7-3	-	TRBJ1-1	-	CASSLMGTTEAFF	TGTGCCAGCAGCTTAATGGGGACTACTGAAGCTTTCTTT
TRBV10-2	once	TRBJ2-3	-	CASSGWGITDTQYF	TGCGCCAGCAGTGGGTGGGGGATCACAGATACGCAGTATTTT
TRBV7-2	-	TRBJ2-7	-	CASSLAYGSYEQYF	TGTGCCAGCAGCTTAGCATACGGTTCCTACGAGCAGTACTTC
TRBV4-2	-	TRBJ2-2	TRBD2	CASSPTSGGATGELFF	TGTGCCAGCAGCCCGACTAGCGGGGGGGCAACCGGGGAGCTGTTTTTT
TRBV6-5	once	TRBJ1-1	-	CASSLGQGTWGEAFF	TGTGCCAGCAGTCTGGGGCAGGGGACTTGGGGGGAAGCTTTCTTT
TRBV6-2/TRBV6-3	few	TRBJ2-1	-	CASSSAEYNEQFF	TGTGCCAGCAGTTCCGCGGAGTACAATGAGCAGTTCTTC
TRBV25-1	-	TRBJ2-5	-	CASSERLAETQYF	TGTGCCAGCAGTGAAAGGTTGGCAGAGACCCAGTACTTC
TRBV5-1	once	TRBJ2-1	-	CASSYTGSYNEQFF	TGCGCCAGCAGCTACACAGGCTCCTACAATGAGCAGTTCTTC
TRBV7-9	-	TRBJ2-5	TRBD1	CASSAVTAGGLETQYF	TGTGCCAGCAGCGCTGTCACGGCAGGGGGTTTGGAGACCCAGTACTTC
TRBV12-3/TRBV12-4	-	TRBJ1-2	-	CASSVGQSYGYTF	TGTGCCAGCAGTGTAGGACAGAGCTATGGCTACACCTTC
TRBV5-1	once	TRBJ2-3	TRBD2	CASSLAGRGTDTQYF	TGCGCCAGCAGCTTGGCGGGGCGGGGGACAGATACGCAGTATTTT
TRBV7-8	once	TRBJ1-1	-	CASSLGALNTEAFF	TGTGCCAGCAGCTTGGGGGCGCTGAACACTGAAGCTTTCTTT
TRBV14	-	TRBJ1-3	TRBD1	CASSQDLSRGLVTGNTIYF	TGTGCCAGCAGCCAAGATCTTAGCAGGGGGCTGGTAACTGGAAACACCATATATTTT
TRBV2	-	TRBJ1-1	TRBD1	CASRDRTGKHTEAFF	TGTGCCAGCAGGGACCGGACAGGAAAACACACTGAAGCTTTCTTT
TRBV7-9	-	TRBJ1-6	-	CASSLEGLYNSPLHF	TGTGCCAGCAGCTTAGAGGGTCTATATAATTCACCCCTCCACTTT
TRBV9	-	TRBJ1-1	-	CASSVGSENTEAFF	TGTGCCAGCAGCGTAGGTAGTGAGAACACTGAAGCTTTCTTT
TRBV29-1	-	TRBJ2-3	TRBD1	CSSGTGGVDTQYF	TGCAGCAGCGGGACAGGGGGTGTTGATACGCAGTATTTT
TRBV12-3/TRBV12-4	-	TRBJ2-2	TRBD2	CVAGDETGELFF	TGTGTTGCGGGGGATGAGACCGGGGAGCTGTTTTTT
TRBV9	-	TRBJ1-6	-	CASVGLNHNSPLHF	TGTGCCAGCGTCGGACTAAACCATAATTCACCCCTCCACTTT
TRBV7-2	-	TRBJ1-1	-	CASSLDWGPTEAFF	TGTGCCAGCAGCCTCGACTGGGGGCCCACTGAAGCTTTCTTT
TRBV7-9	once	TRBJ2-7	TRBD2	CASTALAGGPYEQYF	TGTGCCAGCACCGCACTAGCGGGGGGGCCCTACGAGCAGTACTTC
TRBV6-2/TRBV6-3	-	TRBJ1-2	-	CASSYSRQDLKTF	TGTGCCAGCAGTTACTCGAGGCAGGATTTAAAAACCTTC
TRBV5-4	-	TRBJ2-3	-	CASSLKGVQTDTQYF	TGTGCCAGCAGCTTGAAGGGGGTACAGACAGATACGCAGTATTTT
TRBV5-1	-	TRBJ1-2	-	CASSLFSNNGYTF	TGCGCCAGCAGCTTGTTTTCCAATAATGGCTACACCTTC
TRBV25-1	-	TRBJ2-3	-	CASSEWDTQYF	TGTGCCAGCAGTGAGTGGGATACGCAGTATTTT
TRBV19	-	TRBJ2-2	-	CASSMQKNTGELFF	TGTGCCAGTAGTATGCAGAAGAACACCGGGGAGCTGTTTTTT
TRBV14	once	TRBJ1-2	-	CASSQDRRGNYGYTF	TGTGCCAGCAGCCAAGATCGTAGAGGAAACTATGGCTACACCTTC
TRBV9	few	TRBJ1-2	-	CASSVVPGANGYTF	TGTGCCAGCAGCGTAGTGCCGGGGGCAAATGGCTACACCTTC
TRBV10-3	-	TRBJ1-2	TRBD1	CAISESGQGPGYTF	TGTGCCATCAGTGAGTCGGGACAGGGGCCTGGCTACACCTTC
TRBV11-1	-	TRBJ2-5	-	CASSYGIRQETQYF	TGTGCCAGCAGCTACGGAATCAGACAAGAGACCCAGTACTTC
TRBV16	once	TRBJ2-3	-	CASSLRAAWGDWSDTQYF	TGTGCCAGCAGCCTCCGAGCGGCGTGGGGAGATTGGTCAGATACGCAGTATTTT
TRBV5-6	-	TRBJ1-2	-	CASRRSLYGYTF	TGTGCCAGCAGGAGAAGCCTCTATGGCTACACCTTC
TRBV6-4	-	TRBJ2-1	TRBD1	CASSERTGGGEQFF	TGTGCCAGCAGTGAGCGGACAGGGGGCGGTGAGCAGTTCTTC